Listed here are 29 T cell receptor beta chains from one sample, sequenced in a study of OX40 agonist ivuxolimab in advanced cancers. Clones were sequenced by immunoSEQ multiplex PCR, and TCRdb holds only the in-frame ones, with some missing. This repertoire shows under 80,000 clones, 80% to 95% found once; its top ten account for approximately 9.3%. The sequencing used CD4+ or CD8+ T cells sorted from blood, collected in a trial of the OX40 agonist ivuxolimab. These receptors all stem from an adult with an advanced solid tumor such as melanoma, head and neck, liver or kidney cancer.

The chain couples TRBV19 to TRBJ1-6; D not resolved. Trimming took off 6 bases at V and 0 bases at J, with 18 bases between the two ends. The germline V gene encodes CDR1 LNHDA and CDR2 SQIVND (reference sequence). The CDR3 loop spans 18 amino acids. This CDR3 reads CASSPVELLRSYNSPLHF. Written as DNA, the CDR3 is TGTGCCAGTAGCCCCGTCGAGCTGCTGCGCTCCTATAATTCACCCCTCCACTTT.

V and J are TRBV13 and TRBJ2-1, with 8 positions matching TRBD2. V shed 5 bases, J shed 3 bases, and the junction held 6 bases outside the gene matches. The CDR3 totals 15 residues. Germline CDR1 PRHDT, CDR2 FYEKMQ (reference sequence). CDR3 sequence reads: CASSEAGENYNEQFF. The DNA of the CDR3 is TGTGCCAGCAGCGAAGCGGGGGAAAACTACAATGAGCAGTTCTTC.

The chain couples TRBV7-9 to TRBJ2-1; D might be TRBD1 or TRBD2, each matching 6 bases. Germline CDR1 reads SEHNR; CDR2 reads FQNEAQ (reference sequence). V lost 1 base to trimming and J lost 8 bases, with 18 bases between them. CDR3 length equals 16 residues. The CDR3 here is CASSLDPAGQPYEQFF. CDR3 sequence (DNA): TGTGCCAGCAGCTTAGATCCGGCGGGACAACCCTATGAGCAGTTCTTC.

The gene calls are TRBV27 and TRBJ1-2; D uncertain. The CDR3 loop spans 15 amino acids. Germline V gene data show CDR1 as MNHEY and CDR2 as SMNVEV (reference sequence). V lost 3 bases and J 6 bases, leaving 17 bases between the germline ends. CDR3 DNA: TGTGCCAGCAGTTTTAATGGGGATGCTTCGGATGGCTACACCTTC. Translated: CASSFNGDASDGYTF.

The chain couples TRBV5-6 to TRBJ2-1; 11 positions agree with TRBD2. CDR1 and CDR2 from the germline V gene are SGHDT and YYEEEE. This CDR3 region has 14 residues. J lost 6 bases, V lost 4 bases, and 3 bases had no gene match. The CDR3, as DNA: TGTGCCAGCAGCCTGGGGACTAGCGGCAATGAGCAGTTCTTC. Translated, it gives CASSLGTSGNEQFF.

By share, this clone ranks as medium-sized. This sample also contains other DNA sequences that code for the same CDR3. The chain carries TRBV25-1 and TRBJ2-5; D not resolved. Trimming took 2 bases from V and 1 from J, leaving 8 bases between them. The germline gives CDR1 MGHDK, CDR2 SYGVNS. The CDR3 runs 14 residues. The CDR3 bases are TGTGCCAGCAGTGAAAGAGGCTTCCAAGAGACCCAGTACTTC. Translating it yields CASSERGFQETQYF. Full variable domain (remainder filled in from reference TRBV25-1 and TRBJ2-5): EADIYQTPRYLVIGTGKKITLECSQTMGHDKMYWYQQDPGMELHLIHYSYGVNSTEKGDLSSESTVSRIRTEHFPLTLESARPSHTSQYLCASSERGFQETQYFGPGTRLLVL.

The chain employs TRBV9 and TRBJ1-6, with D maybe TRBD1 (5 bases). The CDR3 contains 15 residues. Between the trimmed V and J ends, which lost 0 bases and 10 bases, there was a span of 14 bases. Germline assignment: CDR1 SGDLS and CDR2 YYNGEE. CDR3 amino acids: CASSVGGTLGSPLHF. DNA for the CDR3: TGTGCCAGCAGCGTAGGGGGGACCCTGGGGTCACCCCTCCACTTT.

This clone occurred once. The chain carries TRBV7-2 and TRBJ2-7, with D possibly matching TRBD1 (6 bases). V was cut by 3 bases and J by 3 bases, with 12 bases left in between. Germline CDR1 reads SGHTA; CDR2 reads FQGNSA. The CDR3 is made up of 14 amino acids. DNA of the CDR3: TGTGCCAGCAGCTTTCCGGGACAAATCTACGAGCAGTACTTC. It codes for CASSFPGQIYEQYF.

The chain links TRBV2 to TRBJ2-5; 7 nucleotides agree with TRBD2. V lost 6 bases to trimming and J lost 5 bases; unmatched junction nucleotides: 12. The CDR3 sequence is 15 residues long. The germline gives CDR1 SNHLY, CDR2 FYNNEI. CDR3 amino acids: CASSRRWEGTETQYF. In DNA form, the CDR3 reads TGTGCCAGCAGCCGCAGGTGGGAGGGGACGGAGACCCAGTACTTC.

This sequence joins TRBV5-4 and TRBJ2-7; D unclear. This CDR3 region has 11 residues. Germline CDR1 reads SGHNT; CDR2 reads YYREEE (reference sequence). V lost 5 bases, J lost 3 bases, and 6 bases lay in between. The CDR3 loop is CASRDGYEQYF. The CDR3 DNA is TGTGCCAGCAGAGATGGCTACGAGCAGTACTTC.

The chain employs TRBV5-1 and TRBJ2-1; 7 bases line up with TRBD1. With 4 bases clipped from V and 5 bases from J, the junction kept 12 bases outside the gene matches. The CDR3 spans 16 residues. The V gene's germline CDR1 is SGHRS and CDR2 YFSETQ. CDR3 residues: CASSAAGRGYDNEQFF. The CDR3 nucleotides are TGCGCCAGCAGCGCGGCCGGCAGGGGGTACGACAATGAGCAGTTCTTC. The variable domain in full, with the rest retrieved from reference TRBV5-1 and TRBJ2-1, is KAGVTQTPRYLIKTRGQQVTLSCSPISGHRSVSWYQQTPGQGLQFLFEYFSETQRNKGNFPGRFSGRQFSNSRSEMNVSTLELGDSALYLCASSAAGRGYDNEQFFGPGTRLTVL.

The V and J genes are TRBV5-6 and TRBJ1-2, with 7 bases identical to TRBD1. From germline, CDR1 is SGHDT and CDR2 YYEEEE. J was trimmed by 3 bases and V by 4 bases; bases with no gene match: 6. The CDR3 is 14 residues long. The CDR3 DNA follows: TGTGCCAGCAGCGGTACAGGGGTTTACTATGGCTACACCTTC. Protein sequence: CASSGTGVYYGYTF.

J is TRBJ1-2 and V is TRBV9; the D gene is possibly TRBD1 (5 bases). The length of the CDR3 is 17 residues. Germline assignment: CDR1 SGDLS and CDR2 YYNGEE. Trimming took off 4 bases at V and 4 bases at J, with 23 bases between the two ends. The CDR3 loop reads CASSPTPASGFTYGYTF. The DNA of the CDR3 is TGTGCCAGCAGCCCGACCCCGGCATCAGGGTTTACCTATGGCTACACCTTC.

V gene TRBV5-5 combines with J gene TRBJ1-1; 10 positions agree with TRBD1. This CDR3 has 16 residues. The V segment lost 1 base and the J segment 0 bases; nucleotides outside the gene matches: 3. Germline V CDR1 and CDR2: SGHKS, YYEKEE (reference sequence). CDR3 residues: CASSLTGQGMNTEAFF. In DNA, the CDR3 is TGTGCCAGCAGCTTGACGGGACAGGGGATGAACACTGAAGCTTTCTTT.

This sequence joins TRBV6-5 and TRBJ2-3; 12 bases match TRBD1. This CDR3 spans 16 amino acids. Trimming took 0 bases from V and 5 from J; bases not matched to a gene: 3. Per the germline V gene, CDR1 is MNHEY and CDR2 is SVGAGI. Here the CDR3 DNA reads TGTGCCAGCAGTTACTCGGGGACAGGGGGCATAGATACGCAGTATTTT. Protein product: CASSYSGTGGIDTQYF.

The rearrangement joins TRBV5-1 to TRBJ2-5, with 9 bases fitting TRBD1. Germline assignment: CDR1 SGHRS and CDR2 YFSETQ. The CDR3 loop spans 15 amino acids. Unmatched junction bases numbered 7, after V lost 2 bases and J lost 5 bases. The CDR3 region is CASSFSQGAPETQYF. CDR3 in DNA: TGCGCCAGCAGCTTCTCACAGGGGGCTCCTGAGACCCAGTACTTC.

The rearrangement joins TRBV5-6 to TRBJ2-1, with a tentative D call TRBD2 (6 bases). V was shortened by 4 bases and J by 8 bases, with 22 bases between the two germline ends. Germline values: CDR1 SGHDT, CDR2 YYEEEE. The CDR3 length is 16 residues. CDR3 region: CASSPLTDGGTHEQFF. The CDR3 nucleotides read TGTGCCAGCAGCCCGCTGACTGACGGGGGTACCCATGAGCAGTTCTTC.

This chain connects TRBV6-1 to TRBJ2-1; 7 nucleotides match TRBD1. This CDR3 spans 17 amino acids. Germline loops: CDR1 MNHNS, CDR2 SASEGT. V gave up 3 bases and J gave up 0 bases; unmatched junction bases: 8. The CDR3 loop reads CASSEEGQADSYNEQFF. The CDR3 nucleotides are TGTGCCAGCAGTGAGGAAGGACAGGCCGACTCCTACAATGAGCAGTTCTTC.

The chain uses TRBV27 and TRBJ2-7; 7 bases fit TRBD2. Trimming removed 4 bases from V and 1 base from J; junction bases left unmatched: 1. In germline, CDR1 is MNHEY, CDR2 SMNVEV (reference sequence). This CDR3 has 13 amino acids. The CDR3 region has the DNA TGTGCCAGCAGTTACGGGGGGTCCTACGAGCAGTACTTC. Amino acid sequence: CASSYGGSYEQYF.

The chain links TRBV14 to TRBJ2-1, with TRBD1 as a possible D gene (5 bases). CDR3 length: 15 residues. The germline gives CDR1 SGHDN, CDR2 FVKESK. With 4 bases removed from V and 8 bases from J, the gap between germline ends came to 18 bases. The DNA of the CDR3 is TGTGCCAGCAGCCTTGACAGTACCCCAGGCCATGAGCAGTTCTTC. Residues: CASSLDSTPGHEQFF.

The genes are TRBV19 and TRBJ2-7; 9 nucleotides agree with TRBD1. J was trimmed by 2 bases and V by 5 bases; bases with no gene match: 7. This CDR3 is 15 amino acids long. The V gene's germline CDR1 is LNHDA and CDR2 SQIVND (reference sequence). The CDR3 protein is CASSPRTGETYEQYF. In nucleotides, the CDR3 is TGTGCCAGTAGTCCCAGGACAGGGGAGACCTACGAGCAGTACTTC.

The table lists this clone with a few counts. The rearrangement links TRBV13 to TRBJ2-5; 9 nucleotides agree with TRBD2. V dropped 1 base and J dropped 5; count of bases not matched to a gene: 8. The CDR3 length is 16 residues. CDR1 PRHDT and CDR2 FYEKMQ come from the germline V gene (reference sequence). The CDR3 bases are TGTGCCAGCAGCTTAGAGTTGCGGGGGGGCCGGGAGACCCAGTACTTC. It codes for CASSLELRGGRETQYF. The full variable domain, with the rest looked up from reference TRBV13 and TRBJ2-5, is AAGVIQSPRHLIKEKRETATLKCYPIPRHDTVYWYQQGPGQDPQFLISFYEKMQSDKGSIPDRFSAQQFSDYHSELNMSSLELGDSALYFCASSLELRGGRETQYFGPGTRLLVL.

The CDR3 DNA is TGTGCCAGCAGCGGGACTAAGGGGGGTGAGCAGTTCTTC. Translated, it gives CASSGTKGGEQFF. The chain employs TRBV7-3 and TRBJ2-1; D perhaps matches TRBD2 (7 bases). The length of the CDR3 is 13 residues. Germline V gives CDR1 SGHTA, CDR2 FQGTGA. V was shortened by 5 bases and J by 9 bases, with 14 bases between the two germline ends. Full variable domain (rest looked up from reference TRBV7-3 and TRBJ2-1): GAGVSQTPSNKVTEKGKYVELRCDPISGHTALYWYRQSLGQGPEFLIYFQGTGAADDSGLPNDRFFAVRPEGSVSTLKIQRTERGDSAVYLCASSGTKGGEQFFGPGTRLTVL.

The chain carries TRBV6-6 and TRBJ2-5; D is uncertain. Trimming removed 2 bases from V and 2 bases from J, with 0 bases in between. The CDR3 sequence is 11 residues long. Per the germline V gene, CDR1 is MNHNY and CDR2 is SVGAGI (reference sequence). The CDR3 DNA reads TGTGCCAGCAGTTACCAAGAGACCCAGTACTTC. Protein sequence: CASSYQETQYF.

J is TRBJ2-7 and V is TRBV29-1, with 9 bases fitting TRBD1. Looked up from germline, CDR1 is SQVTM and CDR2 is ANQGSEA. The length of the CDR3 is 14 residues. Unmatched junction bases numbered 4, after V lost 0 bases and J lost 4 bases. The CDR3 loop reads CSVEDRGQGYEQYF. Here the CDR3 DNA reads TGCAGCGTTGAAGATAGAGGACAGGGGTACGAGCAGTACTTC.

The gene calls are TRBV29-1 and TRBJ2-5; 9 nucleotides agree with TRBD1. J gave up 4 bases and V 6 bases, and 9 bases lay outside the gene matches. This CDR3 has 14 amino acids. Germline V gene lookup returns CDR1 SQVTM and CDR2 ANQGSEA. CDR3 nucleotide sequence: TGCAGCGTAGCCGGGACAGGGTTTCCAGAGACCCAGTACTTC. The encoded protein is CSVAGTGFPETQYF.

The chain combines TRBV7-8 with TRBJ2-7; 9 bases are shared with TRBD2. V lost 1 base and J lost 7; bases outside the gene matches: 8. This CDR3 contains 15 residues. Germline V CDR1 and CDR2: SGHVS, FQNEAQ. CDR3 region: CASSLGSSGGGEQYF. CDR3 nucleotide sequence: TGTGCCAGCAGCTTAGGAAGTAGCGGGGGTGGTGAGCAGTACTTC.

The CDR3 reads CASSLPASGAEQFF. CDR3 coding DNA: TGCGCCAGCAGCCTGCCAGCTAGCGGGGCTGAGCAGTTCTTC. The chain combines TRBV4-3 with TRBJ2-1; 9 positions match TRBD2. Germline CDR1 LGHNA, CDR2 YSLEER. This CDR3 has 14 amino acids. Trimming cost V 4 bases and J 9 bases; bases outside gene matches: 7.

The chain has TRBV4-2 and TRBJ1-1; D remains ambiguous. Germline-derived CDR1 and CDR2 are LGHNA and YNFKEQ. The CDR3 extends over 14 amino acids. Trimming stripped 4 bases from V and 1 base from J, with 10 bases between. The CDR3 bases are TGTGCCAGCAGCCCACGAGAGGAGAACACTGAAGCTTTCTTT. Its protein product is CASSPREENTEAFF.